The following is a TCR beta chain sequence with its context. Its specificity is not known. This sample is part of a study of cytomegalovirus exposure and HLA in healthy donors. Trimming at V came to 4 bases and at J to 4 bases, leaving 7 bases not matched to a gene. Germline V gives CDR1 SGDLS, CDR2 YYNGEE. The CDR3 runs to 15 residues. Study findings and constraints: Several of the most significant clusters were apparently associated with common viral pathogens in a later analysis. Productive status was seen about 87% or about 30% of the time for most TCR beta V segments in an earlier analysis. An analysis was carried out at a later point. It showed that HLA-associated TCR beta chains were more clonally expanded than equally common non-associated chains. Accurate prediction of most subjects' HLA-A and HLA-B alleles from TCR beta sequences was reported.

It was with 60 Vbeta and 13 Jbeta primers that the PCR ran. Assay used: immunoSEQ multiplex PCR; TCRdb lists only in-frame clones, some missing. This sample has roughly 81,000 clones, with 60% to 85% found just once. This receptor was identified in a boy younger than 18 in good health and CMV-seronegative. Sequencing was done on a sample of PBMCs. The chain combines TRBV9 with TRBJ2-1; 8 nucleotides line up with TRBD1. CDR3 in DNA: TGTGCCAGCAGCCTGGGACAGGTGGTTTACAATGAGCAGTTCTTC. Translating it yields CASSLGQVVYNEQFF.